The source of this TCR beta chain is a study of CD8+ T cells in alopecia areata. The table lists this clone with a count of one. Isolated RNA was reverse transcribed into cDNA used as the sequencing template. Some clones are missing from TCRdb's copy, which holds only in-frame ones; the method was immunoSEQ multiplex PCR. In the table there are more than 90,000 clones, more than 30% of which are singletons. Deletions cut 9 bases from V and 0 bases from J, with 9 bases between. This CDR3 has 14 amino acids. Germline values: CDR1 SNHLY, CDR2 FYNNEI. Obtained from alopecia areata patients were lesional scalp punch biopsies along with peripheral blood.

The rearrangement joins TRBV2 to TRBJ2-6; D gene unclear. The specimen sequenced was CD4+ T cells sorted from blood. The TCR comes from a human donor with alopecia areata. This CDR3 reads CASLPVSGANVLTF. In nucleotides, the CDR3 is TGTGCCAGTCTCCCCGTCTCTGGGGCCAACGTCCTGACTTTC.